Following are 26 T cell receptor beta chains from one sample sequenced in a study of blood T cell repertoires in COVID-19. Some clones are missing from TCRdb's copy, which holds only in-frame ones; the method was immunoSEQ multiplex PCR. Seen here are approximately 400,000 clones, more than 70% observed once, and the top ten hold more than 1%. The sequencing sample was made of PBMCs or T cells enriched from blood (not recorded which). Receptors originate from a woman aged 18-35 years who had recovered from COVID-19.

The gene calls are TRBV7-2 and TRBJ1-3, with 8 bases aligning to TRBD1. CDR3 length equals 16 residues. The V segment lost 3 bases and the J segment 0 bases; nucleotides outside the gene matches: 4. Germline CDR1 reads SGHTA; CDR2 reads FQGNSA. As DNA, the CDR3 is TGTGCCAGCAGCTTTAGAGGACAGGGCTCTGGAAACACCATATATTTT. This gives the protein CASSFRGQGSGNTIYF.

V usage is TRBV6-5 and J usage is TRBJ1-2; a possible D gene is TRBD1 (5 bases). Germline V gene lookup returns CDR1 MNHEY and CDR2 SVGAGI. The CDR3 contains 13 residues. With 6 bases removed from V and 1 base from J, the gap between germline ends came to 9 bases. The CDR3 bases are TGTGCCAGCAGCTCGGACAATAACTATGGCTACACCTTC. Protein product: CASSSDNNYGYTF.

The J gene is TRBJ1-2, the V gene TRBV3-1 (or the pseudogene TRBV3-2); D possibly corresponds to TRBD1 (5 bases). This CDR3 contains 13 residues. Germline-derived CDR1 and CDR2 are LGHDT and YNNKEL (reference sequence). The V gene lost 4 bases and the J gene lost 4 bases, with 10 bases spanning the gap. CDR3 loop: CASSPRAGYGYTF. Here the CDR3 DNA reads TGTGCCAGCAGCCCCAGGGCAGGCTATGGCTACACCTTC.

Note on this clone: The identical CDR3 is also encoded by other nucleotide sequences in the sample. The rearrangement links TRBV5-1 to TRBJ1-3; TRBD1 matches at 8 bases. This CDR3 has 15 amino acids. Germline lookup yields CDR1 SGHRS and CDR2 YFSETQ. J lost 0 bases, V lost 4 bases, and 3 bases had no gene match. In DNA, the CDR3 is TGCGCCAGCAGCCCGACAGGGGACTCTGGAAACACCATATATTTT. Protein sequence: CASSPTGDSGNTIYF.

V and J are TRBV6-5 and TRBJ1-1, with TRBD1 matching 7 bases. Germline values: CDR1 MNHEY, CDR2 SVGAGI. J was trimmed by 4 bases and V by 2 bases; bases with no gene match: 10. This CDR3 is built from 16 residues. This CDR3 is CASSYGGIGGGTEAFF. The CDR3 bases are TGTGCCAGCAGTTACGGAGGAATAGGGGGCGGCACTGAAGCTTTCTTT.

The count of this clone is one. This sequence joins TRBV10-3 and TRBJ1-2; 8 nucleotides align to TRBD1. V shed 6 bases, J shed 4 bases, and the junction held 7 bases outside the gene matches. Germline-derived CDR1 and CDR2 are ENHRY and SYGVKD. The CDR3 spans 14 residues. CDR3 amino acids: CAIRIGQGGYGYTF. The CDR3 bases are TGTGCCATCAGAATTGGACAGGGTGGCTATGGCTACACCTTC.

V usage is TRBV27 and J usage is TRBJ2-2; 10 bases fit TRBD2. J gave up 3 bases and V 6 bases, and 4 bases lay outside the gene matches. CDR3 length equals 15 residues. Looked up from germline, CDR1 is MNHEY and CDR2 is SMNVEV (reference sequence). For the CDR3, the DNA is TGTGCCAGCAGGATAGCGGGGGGTTACACCGGGGAGCTGTTTTTT. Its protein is CASRIAGGYTGELFF.

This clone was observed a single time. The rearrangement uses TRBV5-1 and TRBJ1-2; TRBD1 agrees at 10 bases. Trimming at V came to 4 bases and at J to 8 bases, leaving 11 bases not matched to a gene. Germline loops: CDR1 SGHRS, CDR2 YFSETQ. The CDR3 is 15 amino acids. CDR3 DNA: TGCGCCAGCAGCCCGGGGGACAGGGGATTATTGGGCTACACCTTC. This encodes CASSPGDRGLLGYTF. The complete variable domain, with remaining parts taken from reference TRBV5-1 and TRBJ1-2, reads KAGVTQTPRYLIKTRGQQVTLSCSPISGHRSVSWYQQTPGQGLQFLFEYFSETQRNKGNFPGRFSGRQFSNSRSEMNVSTLELGDSALYLCASSPGDRGLLGYTFGSGTRLTVV.

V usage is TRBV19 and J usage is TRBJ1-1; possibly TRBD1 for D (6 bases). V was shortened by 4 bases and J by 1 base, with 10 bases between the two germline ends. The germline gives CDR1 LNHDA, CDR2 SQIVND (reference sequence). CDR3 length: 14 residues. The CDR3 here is CASSSRTANTEAFF. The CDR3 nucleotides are TGTGCCAGTAGTAGTCGGACAGCGAACACTGAAGCTTTCTTT.

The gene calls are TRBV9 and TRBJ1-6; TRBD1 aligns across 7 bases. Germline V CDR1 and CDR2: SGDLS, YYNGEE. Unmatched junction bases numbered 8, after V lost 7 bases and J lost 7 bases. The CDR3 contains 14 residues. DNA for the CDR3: TGTGCCAGCTCCCAGGGGGAATCAAATTCACCCCTCCACTTT. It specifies CASSQGESNSPLHF.

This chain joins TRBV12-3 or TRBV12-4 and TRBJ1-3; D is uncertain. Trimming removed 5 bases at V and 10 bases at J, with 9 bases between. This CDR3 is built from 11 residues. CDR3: CASSPRGTIYF. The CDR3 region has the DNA TGTGCCAGCAGTCCTCGGGGAACCATATATTTT.

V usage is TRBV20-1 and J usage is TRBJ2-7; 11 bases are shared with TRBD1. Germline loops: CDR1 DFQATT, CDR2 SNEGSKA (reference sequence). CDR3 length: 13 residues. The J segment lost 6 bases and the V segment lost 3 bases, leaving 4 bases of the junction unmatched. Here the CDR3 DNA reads TGCAGTGCTAGTTCGGGGACAGGGGGCGAGCAGTACTTC. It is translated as CSASSGTGGEQYF.

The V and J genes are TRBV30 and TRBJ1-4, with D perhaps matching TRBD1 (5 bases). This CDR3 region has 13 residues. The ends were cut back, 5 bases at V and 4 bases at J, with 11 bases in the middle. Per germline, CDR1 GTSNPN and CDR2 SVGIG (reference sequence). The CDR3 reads CAWGGLLNEKLFF. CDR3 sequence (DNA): TGTGCCTGGGGGGGACTGCTTAATGAAAAACTGTTTTTT.

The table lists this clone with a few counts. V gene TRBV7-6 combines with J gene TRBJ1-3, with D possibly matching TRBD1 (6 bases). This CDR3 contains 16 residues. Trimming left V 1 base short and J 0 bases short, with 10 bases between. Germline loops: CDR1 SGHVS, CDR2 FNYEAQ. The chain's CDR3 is CASSLGDTSSGNTIYF. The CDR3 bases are TGTGCCAGCAGCTTAGGGGACACTAGCTCTGGAAACACCATATATTTT. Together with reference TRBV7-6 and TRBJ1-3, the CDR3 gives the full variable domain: GAGVSQSPRYKVTKRGQDVALRCDPISGHVSLYWYRQALGQGPEFLTYFNYEAQQDKSGLPNDRFSAERPEGSISTLTIQRTEQRDSAMYRCASSLGDTSSGNTIYFGEGSWLTVV.

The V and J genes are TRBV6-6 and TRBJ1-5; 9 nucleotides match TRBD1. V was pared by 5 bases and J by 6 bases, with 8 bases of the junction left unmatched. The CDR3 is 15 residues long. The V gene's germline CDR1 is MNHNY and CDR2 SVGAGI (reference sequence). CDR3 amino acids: CASSTRDRESQPQHF. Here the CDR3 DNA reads TGTGCCAGCAGTACCCGGGACAGGGAATCTCAGCCCCAGCATTTT.

CDR3 region: CASSQGTSQPYNEQFF. DNA of the CDR3: TGCGCCAGCAGCCAAGGGACTAGCCAACCCTACAATGAGCAGTTCTTC. The genes are TRBV4-1 and TRBJ2-1; 8 bases map to TRBD2. The CDR3 is 16 amino acids. Trimming removed 1 base from V and 2 bases from J; junction bases left unmatched: 4. Germline CDR1 is MGHRA and CDR2 is YSYEKL.

DNA for the CDR3: TGTGCCAGCAGCTTGGACAGCCAAGAGACCCAGTACTTC. Translating gives CASSLDSQETQYF. The chain links TRBV13 to TRBJ2-5; perhaps TRBD1 as D (6 bases). From germline, CDR1 is PRHDT and CDR2 FYEKMQ (reference sequence). The CDR3 has 13 residues. Trimming took 3 bases from V and 1 from J, leaving 6 bases between them.

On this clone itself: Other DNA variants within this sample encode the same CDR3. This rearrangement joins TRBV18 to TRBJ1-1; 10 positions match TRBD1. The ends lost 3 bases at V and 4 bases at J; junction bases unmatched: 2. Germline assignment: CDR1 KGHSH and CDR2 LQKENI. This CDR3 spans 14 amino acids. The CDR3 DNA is TGTGCCAGCTCACCCCGGACAGGGGGCACTGAAGCTTTCTTT. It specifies CASSPRTGGTEAFF. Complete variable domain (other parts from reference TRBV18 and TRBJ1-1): NAGVMQNPRHLVRRRGQEARLRCSPMKGHSHVYWYRQLPEEGLKFMVYLQKENIIDESGMPKERFSAEFPKEGPSILRIQQVVRGDSAAYFCASSPRTGGTEAFFGQGTRLTVV.

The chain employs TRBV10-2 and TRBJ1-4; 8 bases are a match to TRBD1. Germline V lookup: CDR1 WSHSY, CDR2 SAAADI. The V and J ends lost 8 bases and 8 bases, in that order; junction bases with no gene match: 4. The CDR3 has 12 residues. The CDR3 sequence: CASWDRREKLFF. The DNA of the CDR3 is TGCGCCAGCTGGGACAGGAGGGAAAAACTGTTTTTT.

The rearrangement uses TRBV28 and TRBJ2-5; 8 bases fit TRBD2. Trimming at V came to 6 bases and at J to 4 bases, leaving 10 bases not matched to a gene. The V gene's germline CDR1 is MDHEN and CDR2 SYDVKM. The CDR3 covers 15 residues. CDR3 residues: CASRTGLAVGETQYF. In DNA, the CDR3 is TGTGCCAGCAGGACCGGACTAGCAGTTGGAGAGACCCAGTACTTC.

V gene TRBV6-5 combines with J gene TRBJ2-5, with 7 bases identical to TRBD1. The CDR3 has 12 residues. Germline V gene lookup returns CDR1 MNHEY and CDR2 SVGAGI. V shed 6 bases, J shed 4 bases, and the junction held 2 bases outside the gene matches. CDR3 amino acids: CASSRQGETQYF. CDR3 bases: TGTGCCAGCAGCCGACAGGGAGAGACCCAGTACTTC.

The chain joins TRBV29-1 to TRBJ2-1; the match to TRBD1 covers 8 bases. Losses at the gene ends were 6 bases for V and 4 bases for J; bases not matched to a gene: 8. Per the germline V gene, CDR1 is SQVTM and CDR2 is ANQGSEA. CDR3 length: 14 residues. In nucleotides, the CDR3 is TGCAGCGTCGAAAGAGACAGGGGTTACAATGAGCAGTTCTTC. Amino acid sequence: CSVERDRGYNEQFF.

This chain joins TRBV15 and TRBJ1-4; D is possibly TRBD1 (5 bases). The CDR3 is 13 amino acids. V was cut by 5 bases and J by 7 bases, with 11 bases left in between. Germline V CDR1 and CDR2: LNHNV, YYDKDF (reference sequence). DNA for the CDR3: TGTGCCACCAGCGAAGGGGTGATTGAAAAACTGTTTTTT. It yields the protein CATSEGVIEKLFF.

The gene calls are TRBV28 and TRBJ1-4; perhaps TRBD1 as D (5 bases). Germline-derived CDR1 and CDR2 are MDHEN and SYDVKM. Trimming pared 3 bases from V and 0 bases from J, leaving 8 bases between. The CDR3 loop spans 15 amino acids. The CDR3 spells CASSLGGTTNEKLFF. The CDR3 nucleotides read TGTGCCAGCAGTTTGGGGGGAACAACTAATGAAAAACTGTTTTTT.

The CDR3 nucleotides are TGTGCCAGCAGTTACCCTAGCGGGGGGAGGTTCTTC. Protein product: CASSYPSGGRFF. The V and J genes are TRBV6-2 or TRBV6-3 and TRBJ2-1; the match to TRBD2 covers 11 bases. The germline CDR1 and CDR2 sequences are MNHEY and SVGEGT. Trimming cost V 2 bases and J 15 bases; bases outside gene matches: 3. This CDR3 spans 12 amino acids.

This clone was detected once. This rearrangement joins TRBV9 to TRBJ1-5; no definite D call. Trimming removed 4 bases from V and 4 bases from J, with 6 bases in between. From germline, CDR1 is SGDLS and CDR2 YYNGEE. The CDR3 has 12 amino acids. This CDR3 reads CASSPNNQPQHF. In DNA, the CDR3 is TGTGCCAGCAGCCCAAATAATCAGCCCCAGCATTTT. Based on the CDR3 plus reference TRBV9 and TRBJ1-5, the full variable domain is DSGVTQTPKHLITATGQRVTLRCSPRSGDLSVYWYQQSLDQGLQFLIQYYNGEERAKGNILERFSAQQFPDLHSELNLSSLELGDSALYFCASSPNNQPQHFGDGTRLSIL.